These 23 T cell receptor beta chains originate from one sample sequenced in a study of CXCR3-negative and CXCR3-positive naive CD8 T cells. Carrying UMI labels, the TRB cDNA libraries were prepared through 5' RACE. From the 5' RACE reads, TCRdb lists one entry per CDR3 protein and no DNA. The sample table sets out 40,000 to 55,000 distinct CDR3 sequences. The material sequenced was naive CXCR3- CD8+ T cells from blood. Regarding subset: CD45RO-CCR7+CD27+CD95- naive CD8+ T cells lacking CXCR3 (TNR3-). The receptor set was obtained from a human donor in good health. Some clones in this sample may be carry-over from other donors' samples.

This chain joins TRBV29-1 and TRBJ2-7. Germline assignment: CDR1 SQVTM and CDR2 ANQGSEA. The CDR3 loop spans 12 amino acids. The CDR3 is CSVEDGDYEQYF.

The chain carries TRBV29-1 and TRBJ1-2. From germline, CDR1 is SQVTM and CDR2 ANQGSEA. The CDR3 contains 12 residues. The CDR3 loop reads CSVKQVDYGYTF.

The CDR3 sequence: CASSYLPGQGVNQPQHF. The rearrangement joins TRBV5-1 to TRBJ1-5; TCRdb indicates TRBD1, and absent DNA this call remains unverified. Germline lookup yields CDR1 SGHRS and CDR2 YFSETQ. The CDR3 spans 17 residues. Supplemented by reference TRBV5-1 and TRBJ1-5, the full variable domain reads KAGVTQTPRYLIKTRGQQVTLSCSPISGHRSVSWYQQTPGQGLQFLFEYFSETQRNKGNFPGRFSGRQFSNSRSEMNVSTLELGDSALYLCASSYLPGQGVNQPQHFGDGTRLSIL.

The rearrangement joins TRBV7-9 to TRBJ1-1; the TCRdb D gene call, TRBD1, has no DNA to confirm it. The CDR3 length is 15 residues. Germline CDR1 and CDR2: SEHNR and FQNEAQ (reference sequence). The CDR3 protein is CASSLAMAGGAEAFF.

The gene calls are TRBV5-5 and TRBJ1-1; TCRdb outputs TRBD1, but without DNA this stays unchecked. Germline values: CDR1 SGHKS, CDR2 YYEKEE (reference sequence). This CDR3 spans 14 amino acids. The chain's CDR3 is CASSSEGASTEAFF.

The gene calls are TRBV20-1 and TRBJ2-7; TCRdb's assignment of TRBD2 cannot be checked, as there is no DNA. Looked up from germline, CDR1 is DFQATT and CDR2 is SNEGSKA (reference sequence). The CDR3 consists of 15 residues. CDR3 loop: CSARDPGLEYYEQYF.

The CDR3 is CASSLSSGWGNEQFF. The chain carries TRBV5-6 and TRBJ2-1; TCRdb picks TRBD2, but there is no DNA to check that call. Per the germline V gene, CDR1 is SGHDT and CDR2 is YYEEEE. This CDR3 spans 15 amino acids.

The chain employs TRBV29-1 and TRBJ2-7; TCRdb lists TRBD1, though no DNA is available to test this call. Germline V gene data show CDR1 as SQVTM and CDR2 as ANQGSEA. The length of the CDR3 is 15 residues. The CDR3: CSVEDPQGSSYEQYF.

V gene TRBV28 combines with J gene TRBJ2-5; lacking DNA, the TRBD2 call made by TCRdb goes unchecked. This CDR3 has 15 residues. Germline V gene data show CDR1 as MDHEN and CDR2 as SYDVKM. The CDR3 spells CASSSPEEGQETQYF.

This chain uses TRBV29-1 with TRBJ2-2. In germline, CDR1 is SQVTM, CDR2 ANQGSEA. The CDR3 loop spans 12 amino acids. CDR3 region: CSVVVGTGELFF.

The chain links TRBV28 to TRBJ2-7. The length of the CDR3 is 11 residues. Germline CDR1 and CDR2: MDHEN and SYDVKM. CDR3 protein: CASQTSYEQYF.

CDR3 protein: CASSWGSTDTQYF. The chain recombines TRBV27 with TRBJ2-3. Germline CDR1 is MNHEY and CDR2 is SMNVEV (reference sequence). The CDR3 consists of 13 residues.

The chain has TRBV20-1 and TRBJ2-7. The germline V gene has CDR1 DFQATT and CDR2 SNEGSKA (reference sequence). CDR3 length: 13 amino acids. The CDR3 sequence: CSARGSVDYEQYF.

The gene calls are TRBV27 and TRBJ2-7. The CDR3 has 14 amino acids. The V gene's germline CDR1 is MNHEY and CDR2 SMNVEV (reference sequence). CDR3 loop: CASSLSANSYEQYF.

The chain joins TRBV23-1 to TRBJ1-4. TRBV23-1 is an open reading frame, and its role is uncertain. CDR3 size: 15 residues. CDR3: CASSQVARPYEKLFF.

The V call is TRBV7-2, the J call TRBJ1-2; TCRdb's D gene call, TRBD1, goes unchecked for lack of DNA. The CDR3 has 15 residues. CDR1 and CDR2 from the germline V gene are SGHTA and FQGNSA. CDR3 residues: CASSPGAGGFAGYTF. The whole variable domain, remainder taken from reference TRBV7-2 and TRBJ1-2, is GAGVSQSPSNKVTEKGKDVELRCDPISGHTALYWYRQSLGQGLEFLIYFQGNSAPDKSGLPSDRFSAERTGGSVSTLTIQRTQQEDSAVYLCASSPGAGGFAGYTFGSGTRLTVV.

V usage is TRBV29-1 and J usage is TRBJ2-1; as DNA is missing, the TRBD1 call by TCRdb cannot be tested. In germline, CDR1 is SQVTM, CDR2 ANQGSEA. The CDR3 is 13 amino acids. The CDR3 region is CSVYEARGNEQFF.

The V gene is TRBV11-2, the J gene TRBJ2-1; no DNA is available, so the TRBD2 call from TCRdb remains unchecked. Germline CDR1 and CDR2: SGHAT and FQNNGV. The CDR3 is made up of 14 amino acids. CDR3: CASTLWAGEDEQFF.

This sequence joins TRBV7-9 and TRBJ2-1; no DNA is available, so the TRBD1 call from TCRdb remains unchecked. Germline-derived CDR1 and CDR2 are SEHNR and FQNEAQ (reference sequence). This CDR3 has 13 amino acids. The chain's CDR3 is CASSLAGGNEQFF.

This chain uses TRBV28 with TRBJ2-2; TCRdb selects TRBD2, and the lack of DNA leaves this call unchecked. This CDR3 spans 15 amino acids. Germline CDR1 reads MDHEN; CDR2 reads SYDVKM. The CDR3: CASSLQGLNTGELFF.

This rearrangement joins TRBV7-6 to TRBJ2-7; TCRdb gives TRBD1 as the D gene, but with no DNA this cannot be confirmed. Germline assignment: CDR1 SGHVS and CDR2 FNYEAQ. The CDR3 loop spans 14 amino acids. The CDR3 reads CASSLGVQGYEQYF.

The V and J genes are TRBV6-5 and TRBJ1-4. Per the germline V gene, CDR1 is MNHEY and CDR2 is SVGAGI. The length of the CDR3 is 14 residues. The CDR3 sequence: CASSYTDGNEKLFF.

The rearrangement uses TRBV29-1 and TRBJ2-5; the TRBD1 assignment by TCRdb is unverifiable without DNA. This CDR3 has 14 residues. The germline V gene has CDR1 SQVTM and CDR2 ANQGSEA. The CDR3 is CSVEGTGSVETQYF.